These T cell receptor beta chains were read from a single sample in a study of CD8 T cells in ankylosing spondylitis. TCRdb called the 5' RACE reads again in MiXCR, with one record for every CDR3 protein. The sample holds 250,000 to 300,000 distinct CDR3 sequences, roughly 20% seen once. Sequencing input: blood, either unsorted or a sorted T cell fraction (not recorded which). These receptors all come from a male donor with ankylosing spondylitis or in good health (not recorded which). The CDR3 runs from the conserved cysteine through the conserved F or W. Fields, in order: clone size, J gene, D gene, V gene, CDR3 protein, CDR3 DNA. A D gene is named only where the DNA matches it firmly. The size entry is marked missing in some rows and otherwise reads once, few, many or a size class.

size: many
J: TRBJ1-1
D: .
V: TRBV4-2
CDR3: CASSQGLDTEAFF
DNA: TGTGCCAGCAGCCAAGGGCTAGACACTGAAGCTTTCTTT

size: many
J: TRBJ1-2
D: TRBD1
V: TRBV6-1
CDR3: CASRRTPGQAYYGYTF
DNA: TGTGCCAGCAGACGAACGCCGGGACAGGCTTACTATGGCTACACCTTC

size: .
J: TRBJ1-1
D: .
V: TRBV4-2
CDR3: CASSQEFGGEAFF
DNA: TGTGCCAGCAGCCAAGAATTTGGGGGGGAAGCTTTCTTT

size: many
J: TRBJ1-2
D: TRBD1
V: TRBV20-1
CDR3: CSARDATGKGAYGYTF
DNA: TGCAGTGCTAGAGATGCCACCGGAAAGGGGGCCTATGGCTACACCTTC

size: .
J: TRBJ1-5
D: .
V: TRBV9
CDR3: CASSEGQVFQPQHF
DNA: TGTGCCAGCAGCGAGGGGCAAGTATTTCAGCCCCAGCATTTT

size: .
J: TRBJ2-3
D: .
V: TRBV12-3/TRBV12-4
CDR3: CASSLGTGATDTQYF
DNA: TGTGCCAGCAGTTTAGGGACTGGGGCCACAGATACGCAGTATTTT

size: .
J: TRBJ2-4
D: TRBD2
V: TRBV4-2
CDR3: CASSHSGGLAKNIQYF
DNA: TGTGCCAGCAGCCATTCCGGGGGGTTAGCCAAAAACATTCAGTACTTC

size: .
J: TRBJ1-2
D: .
V: TRBV5-6
CDR3: CASSSTDNNYGYTF
DNA: TGTGCCAGCAGCTCGACAGATAATAACTATGGCTACACCTTC

size: .
J: TRBJ1-5
D: .
V: TRBV7-2
CDR3: CASSFPGERQPQHF
DNA: TGTGCCAGCAGCTTCCCAGGGGAACGTCAGCCCCAGCATTTT

size: few
J: TRBJ1-5
D: .
V: TRBV12-3/TRBV12-4
CDR3: CASSLVSGTGAQPQHF
DNA: TGTGCCAGCAGTTTAGTGTCTGGGACGGGTGCCCAGCCCCAGCATTTT

size: .
J: TRBJ2-3
D: TRBD2
V: TRBV20-1
CDR3: CSARPASGIRSSTDTQYF
DNA: TGCAGTGCTAGACCGGCTAGCGGGATTCGATCTAGCACAGATACGCAGTATTTT

size: .
J: TRBJ2-5
D: .
V: TRBV6-5
CDR3: CASSYYYRDQETQYF
DNA: TGTGCCAGCAGTTACTACTACAGGGATCAAGAGACCCAGTACTTC

size: many
J: TRBJ1-4
D: .
V: TRBV9
CDR3: CASSVGTATNEKLFF
DNA: TGTGCCAGCAGCGTAGGGACAGCAACTAATGAAAAACTGTTTTTT

size: few
J: TRBJ2-4
D: .
V: TRBV7-9
CDR3: CASSSTLNIQYF
DNA: TGTGCCAGCAGCTCTACATTGAACATTCAGTACTTC

size: few
J: TRBJ1-1
D: .
V: TRBV15
CDR3: CATSRERFGNTEAFF
DNA: TGTGCCACCAGCAGAGAGAGGTTTGGGAACACTGAAGCTTTCTTT

size: .
J: TRBJ2-3
D: .
V: TRBV29-1
CDR3: CSVDGTSTDTQYF
DNA: TGCAGCGTTGACGGGACTAGCACAGATACGCAGTATTTT

size: .
J: TRBJ1-1
D: .
V: TRBV20-1
CDR3: CSAPGDTEAFF
DNA: TGCAGTGCTCCAGGGGACACTGAAGCTTTCTTT

size: .
J: TRBJ1-1
D: .
V: TRBV25-1
CDR3: CASSEGGFGGLNTEAFF
DNA: TGTGCCAGCAGTGAAGGGGGGTTCGGGGGGCTGAACACTGAAGCTTTCTTT

size: few
J: TRBJ2-2
D: .
V: TRBV4-1
CDR3: CASSQDTPGANTGELFF
DNA: TGCGCCAGCAGCCAAGATACTCCGGGAGCGAACACCGGGGAGCTGTTTTTT

size: few
J: TRBJ2-1
D: TRBD1
V: TRBV18
CDR3: CASSQGAGEQFF
DNA: TGTGCCAGCTCACAGGGGGCTGGTGAGCAGTTCTTC

size: many
J: TRBJ2-3
D: .
V: TRBV20-1
CDR3: CSAGRLDTQYF
DNA: TGCAGTGCTGGACGCTTAGATACGCAGTATTTT

size: .
J: TRBJ2-1
D: .
V: TRBV12-3/TRBV12-4
CDR3: CASSSGRHNEQFF
DNA: TGTGCCAGCAGTTCGGGACGGCACAATGAGCAGTTCTTC

size: .
J: TRBJ1-5
D: .
V: TRBV20-1
CDR3: CSAGDTNQPQHF
DNA: TGCAGTGCTGGGGACACAAATCAGCCCCAGCATTTT

size: .
J: TRBJ2-6
D: .
V: TRBV6-6
CDR3: CASEGANVLTF
DNA: TGTGCCAGCGAGGGGGCCAACGTCCTGACTTTC

size: few
J: TRBJ2-2
D: .
V: TRBV10-3
CDR3: CAISEFSGNTGELFF
DNA: TGTGCCATCAGTGAGTTTTCAGGGAACACCGGGGAGCTGTTTTTT

size: .
J: TRBJ2-6
D: .
V: TRBV6-1
CDR3: CASTPSGANVLTF
DNA: TGTGCCAGCACCCCCTCTGGGGCCAACGTCCTGACTTTC

size: .
J: TRBJ2-4
D: TRBD2
V: TRBV20-1
CDR3: CSARVAGAKNIQYF
DNA: TGCAGTGCTAGAGTAGCGGGTGCCAAAAACATTCAGTACTTC

size: .
J: TRBJ2-3
D: .
V: TRBV4-2
CDR3: CASSQPPTDTQYF
DNA: TGTGCCAGCAGCCAACCACCTACAGATACGCAGTATTTT

size: many
J: TRBJ1-5
D: .
V: TRBV12-3/TRBV12-4
CDR3: CASSAQTGSQPQHF
DNA: TGTGCCAGCAGTGCTCAGACAGGATCGCAGCCCCAGCATTTT

size: .
J: TRBJ2-1
D: TRBD2
V: TRBV5-6
CDR3: CASSFGVLAGGYNEQFF
DNA: TGTGCCAGCAGCTTCGGAGTACTAGCGGGGGGTTACAATGAGCAGTTCTTC

size: few
J: TRBJ2-1
D: TRBD2
V: TRBV12-3/TRBV12-4
CDR3: CASSTRSGGANEQFF
DNA: TGTGCCAGCAGTACCCGTAGCGGGGGGGCGAATGAGCAGTTCTTC

size: few
J: TRBJ1-1
D: TRBD1
V: TRBV15
CDR3: CATSRAAGQGLPEAFF
DNA: TGTGCCACCAGCAGAGCCGCCGGACAGGGTCTTCCTGAAGCTTTCTTT

size: few
J: TRBJ2-5
D: TRBD2
V: TRBV5-5
CDR3: CASSFGGSAETQYF
DNA: TGTGCCAGCAGCTTCGGCGGGAGTGCAGAGACCCAGTACTTC

size: few
J: TRBJ2-1
D: .
V: TRBV10-3
CDR3: CAISELGGYNEQFF
DNA: TGTGCCATCAGTGAGCTCGGGGGTTACAATGAGCAGTTCTTC

size: few
J: TRBJ2-3
D: .
V: TRBV30
CDR3: CAWSVSSIDTQYF
DNA: TGTGCCTGGAGTGTATCGTCGATAGATACGCAGTATTTT

size: once
J: TRBJ1-1
D: TRBD1
V: TRBV29-1
CDR3: CSVDRGTGFHTEAFF
DNA: TGCAGCGTTGACCGAGGGACAGGGTTTCACACTGAAGCTTTCTTT

size: few
J: TRBJ2-1
D: .
V: TRBV20-1
CDR3: CSAPRGAYNEQFF
DNA: TGCAGTGCTCCAAGAGGGGCCTACAATGAGCAGTTCTTC

size: once
J: TRBJ2-1
D: TRBD2
V: TRBV3-1
CDR3: CASSQDFGLAGGLDEQFF
DNA: TGTGCCAGCAGCCAAGATTTCGGGCTAGCGGGGGGGCTCGATGAGCAGTTCTTC

size: .
J: TRBJ2-6
D: .
V: TRBV29-1
CDR3: CSVAGGGANVLTF
DNA: TGCAGCGTTGCGGGCGGTGGGGCCAACGTCCTGACTTTC

size: .
J: TRBJ2-1
D: TRBD1
V: TRBV29-1
CDR3: CSALRGQGIADEQFF
DNA: TGCAGCGCCCTTAGAGGACAGGGAATCGCGGATGAGCAGTTCTTC

size: few
J: TRBJ1-6
D: TRBD1
V: TRBV28
CDR3: CASSMTGGSYNSPLHF
DNA: TGTGCCAGCAGTATGACAGGGGGCTCCTATAATTCACCCCTCCACTTT

size: .
J: TRBJ2-5
D: TRBD2
V: TRBV7-2
CDR3: CASSRRLAGMGETQYF
DNA: TGTGCCAGCAGCCGACGCCTAGCGGGAATGGGAGAGACCCAGTACTTC

size: many
J: TRBJ1-5
D: TRBD1
V: TRBV7-2
CDR3: CASRGQVTLSNQPQHF
DNA: TGTGCCAGCCGGGGACAGGTGACTTTGAGCAATCAGCCCCAGCATTTT

size: few
J: TRBJ1-5
D: TRBD1
V: TRBV6-1
CDR3: CASSEFGTVGQPQHF
DNA: TGTGCCAGCAGTGAATTCGGGACAGTAGGTCAGCCCCAGCATTTT

size: many
J: TRBJ1-1
D: .
V: TRBV29-1
CDR3: CSVDRGLSTEAFF
DNA: TGCAGCGTTGACCGGGGGCTGAGTACTGAAGCTTTCTTT

size: .
J: TRBJ1-1
D: TRBD1
V: TRBV29-1
CDR3: CSGGQGGTEAFF
DNA: TGCAGCGGGGGTCAGGGGGGGACTGAAGCTTTCTTT

size: few
J: TRBJ2-3
D: TRBD2
V: TRBV12-3/TRBV12-4
CDR3: CASSFGSSGGIDTQYF
DNA: TGTGCCAGCAGTTTTGGTTCTAGCGGGGGGATAGATACGCAGTATTTT

size: .
J: TRBJ2-3
D: .
V: TRBV5-1
CDR3: CASTSTNGNTDTQYF
DNA: TGCGCCAGCACCTCCACGAACGGTAACACAGATACGCAGTATTTT

size: many
J: TRBJ1-1
D: .
V: TRBV5-1
CDR3: CASSLGGSGTEAFF
DNA: TGCGCCAGCAGCTTGGGGGGATCGGGCACTGAAGCTTTCTTT

size: .
J: TRBJ2-1
D: .
V: TRBV29-1
CDR3: CSVVTVNEQFF
DNA: TGCAGCGTTGTAACCGTGAATGAGCAGTTCTTC

size: .
J: TRBJ1-2
D: .
V: TRBV5-1
CDR3: CASSLETGARRGYGYTF
DNA: TGCGCCAGCAGCTTGGAGACGGGGGCGAGGAGAGGGTATGGCTACACCTTC

size: few
J: TRBJ2-5
D: TRBD2
V: TRBV5-1
CDR3: CASSLVSREAQYF
DNA: TGCGCCAGCAGCTTGGTTTCGCGGGAGGCCCAGTACTTC

size: .
J: TRBJ1-5
D: TRBD1
V: TRBV6-1
CDR3: CASRATGVVNQPQHF
DNA: TGTGCCAGCAGGGCAACAGGGGTGGTCAATCAGCCCCAGCATTTT

size: .
J: TRBJ2-2
D: TRBD2
V: TRBV9
CDR3: CASSVGTSGRILGHGELFF
DNA: TGTGCCAGCAGCGTGGGAACTAGCGGGAGAATCCTGGGTCACGGGGAGCTGTTTTTT

size: few
J: TRBJ2-1
D: .
V: TRBV28
CDR3: CAMMFSGTAYNEQFF
DNA: TGTGCCATGATGTTTAGCGGGACAGCCTACAATGAGCAGTTCTTC

size: .
J: TRBJ2-5
D: .
V: TRBV7-6
CDR3: CASSLFWGSQETQYF
DNA: TGTGCCAGCAGCTTATTTTGGGGGTCACAAGAGACCCAGTACTTC

size: few
J: TRBJ2-5
D: TRBD1
V: TRBV7-8
CDR3: CASSFGQEETQYF
DNA: TGTGCCAGCAGCTTCGGACAGGAAGAGACCCAGTACTTC

size: .
J: TRBJ2-3
D: .
V: TRBV20-1
CDR3: CSAREDGTSRDTQYF
DNA: TGCAGTGCTAGAGAAGACGGAACCAGCAGGGATACGCAGTATTTT

size: .
J: TRBJ2-4
D: .
V: TRBV27
CDR3: CASSLEKDPGIQYF
DNA: TGTGCCAGCAGTTTAGAGAAGGACCCGGGTATTCAGTACTTC